The clone carrying this T cell receptor (beta chain) was counted a few times. The sample is drawn from a study of neurological immune-mediated disorders. TCRdb analysed the 5' RACE reads with MiXCR anew, one entry per CDR3 protein. The sample includes over 65,000 distinct CDR3 sequences, 9.4% seen only once; the top ten take about 1.7%. The V end lost 6 bases, the J end lost 3 bases, and 11 bases lay between the germline ends. The CDR3 contains 13 residues. CDR1 MNHEY and CDR2 SMNVEV come from the germline V gene (reference sequence). The sample consisted of PBMCs. The gene calls are TRBV27 and TRBJ1-2; possibly TRBD1 for D (5 bases). This receptor was identified in a man aged 45-65 years in good health. This chain's CDR3 is CASSTGQYYGYTF. The CDR3 bases are TGTGCCAGCAGCACAGGTCAATACTATGGCTACACCTTC.